This T cell receptor beta chain comes out of a study of beta chain features in type 1 diabetes. Study-wide results and caveats: Shorter TCRB CDR3s, moderately but significantly so, were found in Type 1 diabetes patients in all four CD4+ subsets. Patients showed naive, central memory and Treg TCRB repertoires that appeared more similar than those of healthy donors. Here, the possible influence of HLA type (on TCRB rearrangement) remained unresolved.

Of the isolated RNA, all was reverse transcribed, and so the sequenced material was expressed TCRB transcripts. Only in-frame clones appear in the TCRdb table, and some are missing; sequencing was by immunoSEQ multiplex PCR. The sample consists of more than 300,000 clones, around a tenth of them appearing once. A heparinised blood draw that averaged around 100 mL was obtained once from each donor. Staining for CD45RO/CCR7/CD25/CD127/CD95/CD27 allowed sorting of CD4+ naive, central memory, regulatory and stem cell-like memory cells. This clone was counted a few times. The antigen remains unidentified. This TCR came from a man aged 25 to 40 with type 1 diabetes. The sample taken for sequencing was central memory CD4+ T cells from blood.

This CDR3 reads CASSGVPGSIPNYGYTF. CDR3 nucleotide sequence: TGTGCCAGCAGTGGGGTCCCCGGCAGCATACCTAACTATGGCTACACCTTC. J is TRBJ1-2 and V is TRBV28; D unresolved. The CDR3 is made up of 17 amino acids. The germline CDR1 and CDR2 sequences are MDHEN and SYDVKM. Trimming removed 5 bases from V and 0 bases from J, with 19 bases in between.